One sample yielded the 9 T cell receptor beta chains listed below, sequenced in a study of cytotoxic CD8 clonotypes in ibrutinib-treated CLL. The data were produced by immunoSEQ multiplex PCR, yet TCRdb's version contains in-frame clones alone and is incomplete. Of approximately 100,000 clones detected, approximately 56% appear once; the ten largest clones hold 30% to 45%. Here the sequenced sample was PBMCs, taken after 24 months of ibrutinib treatment. Receptors were obtained from a human donor with chronic lymphocytic leukemia.

This clone was counted between two and nine times. The V gene is TRBV18, the J gene TRBJ1-6; TRBD1 aligns across 7 bases. V trimming: 10 bases; J trimming: 7 bases; junction bases outside the gene matches: 7. The CDR3 consists of 13 residues. Germline assignment: CDR1 KGHSH and CDR2 LQKENI. CDR3 amino acids: CATEGARNSPLHF. CDR3 DNA sequence: TGTGCCACCGAGGGGGCGCGGAATTCACCCCTCCACTTT.

J is TRBJ1-3 and V is TRBV7-2; perhaps TRBD1 as D (5 bases). The CDR3 has 16 amino acids. In germline, CDR1 is SGHTA, CDR2 FQGNSA. V was cut by 3 bases and J by 0 bases, with 12 bases left in between. As DNA, the CDR3 is TGTGCCAGCAGCTTGGGACCTATATCCTCTGGAAACACCATATATTTT. Its protein is CASSLGPISSGNTIYF.

CDR3 nucleotides: TGTGCCAGCCGCCGCTGGGGTTTGGATGGAAACACCATATATTTT. This encodes CASRRWGLDGNTIYF. The chain combines TRBV11-3 with TRBJ1-3, with no clear D. Looked up from germline, CDR1 is SGHNT and CDR2 is YENEEA. The CDR3 sequence is 15 residues long. The V and J ends lost 8 bases and 3 bases respectively, with 17 bases between them.

The chain recombines TRBV15 with TRBJ2-1, with TRBD2 matching over 12 bases. With 6 bases clipped from V and 0 bases from J, the junction kept 6 bases outside the gene matches. In germline, CDR1 is LNHNV, CDR2 YYDKDF (reference sequence). This CDR3 has 17 amino acids. The CDR3 region is CATRGPTSGGSYNEQFF. In nucleotides, the CDR3 is TGTGCCACCAGGGGGCCGACTAGCGGGGGCTCCTACAATGAGCAGTTCTTC. Full variable domain (remainder filled in from reference TRBV15 and TRBJ2-1): DAMVIQNPRYQVTQFGKPVTLSCSQTLNHNVMYWYQQKSSQAPKLLFHYYDKDFNNEADTPDNFQSRRPNTSFCFLDIRSPGLGDTAMYLCATRGPTSGGSYNEQFFGPGTRLTVL.

This chain joins TRBV14 and TRBJ2-7, with D possibly TRBD2 on 6 matching bases. The CDR3 is made up of 16 amino acids. Germline values: CDR1 SGHDN, CDR2 FVKESK. V was trimmed by 3 bases and J by 2 bases, leaving 17 bases between them. The DNA for the CDR3 is TGTGCCAGCAGCCACCTAACCCGACTAGGAACCTACGAGCAGTACTTC. Amino acids: CASSHLTRLGTYEQYF.

CDR3 coding DNA: TGCGCCAGCAGCTACGAGGGGGCGCGGGGAACTGAAGCTTTCTTT. This sequence encodes CASSYEGARGTEAFF. The J gene is TRBJ1-1, the V gene TRBV5-1; 7 bases align to TRBD1. V was pared by 3 bases and J by 5 bases, with 10 bases of the junction left unmatched. Germline V CDR1 and CDR2: SGHRS, YFSETQ. The CDR3 runs 15 residues.

This clone turned up a few times. The V and J genes are TRBV9 and TRBJ1-6; no clear D gene. The CDR3 runs 15 residues. CDR1 and CDR2 (germline): SGDLS, YYNGEE. V dropped 0 bases and J dropped 9 bases, with 13 bases sitting between them. CDR3: CASSVGALSLSPLHF. The CDR3 DNA is TGTGCCAGCAGCGTAGGGGCCTTAAGCCTTTCACCCCTCCACTTT.

The sample holds one count of this clone. The rearrangement links TRBV6-1 to TRBJ1-5; D perhaps matches TRBD1 (5 bases). The CDR3 has 14 amino acids. With 7 bases removed from V and 0 bases from J, the gap between germline ends came to 10 bases. Germline CDR1 MNHNS, CDR2 SASEGT. The CDR3 nucleotides read TGTGCCAGCATAGGACATTATAGCAATCAGCCCCAGCATTTT. It specifies CASIGHYSNQPQHF.

This clone appeared a few times. The V and J genes are TRBV30 and TRBJ1-4; TRBD1 is a possible D gene (6 bases). This CDR3 has 12 residues. Germline V lookup: CDR1 GTSNPN, CDR2 SVGIG (reference sequence). Trimming cost V 5 bases and J 4 bases, with 8 bases left between them. The DNA for the CDR3 is TGTGCCTGGGGACAGCGTAATGAAAAACTGTTTTTT. It specifies CAWGQRNEKLFF.